These 21 T cell receptor beta chains came from one sample sequenced in a study of OX40 agonist ivuxolimab in advanced cancers. Sequencing was performed with immunoSEQ multiplex PCR; in TCRdb, only in-frame clones are kept and a portion is missing. Of 73,000 or so clones listed, about 81% were seen once; the top ten hold less than 3%. This sample comprised CD4+ or CD8+ T cells sorted from blood, obtained in a trial of the OX40 agonist ivuxolimab. These receptors all stem from an adult with an advanced solid tumor such as melanoma, head and neck, liver or kidney cancer.

The chain employs TRBV5-5 and TRBJ1-2, with a possible D match to TRBD1 (6 bases). The CDR3 has 15 amino acids. The V and J ends lost 2 bases and 3 bases respectively, with 14 bases between them. Germline loops: CDR1 SGHKS, CDR2 YYEKEE (reference sequence). CDR3 amino acids: CASSLGTTGHYGYTF. The CDR3 DNA reads TGTGCCAGCAGCTTAGGGACCACAGGGCACTATGGCTACACCTTC.

The V call is TRBV11-2, the J call TRBJ1-1; D is ambiguous. V was clipped by 0 bases and J by 5 bases, with 16 bases between them. The CDR3 loop spans 16 amino acids. Looked up from germline, CDR1 is SGHAT and CDR2 is FQNNGV. CDR3 DNA: TGTGCCAGCAGCTTAGATGCGCATTTTAGGCGGACTGAAGCTTTCTTT. Its protein product is CASSLDAHFRRTEAFF.

The CDR3 protein is CASSLVQAAYNEQFF. The CDR3 coding sequence is TGTGCCAGCAGCTTAGTACAGGCGGCCTACAATGAGCAGTTCTTC. This chain joins TRBV7-6 and TRBJ2-1, with D possibly matching TRBD1 (5 bases). From germline, CDR1 is SGHVS and CDR2 FNYEAQ. Trimming took off 1 base at V and 2 bases at J, with 9 bases between the two ends. The CDR3 extends over 15 amino acids.

This chain uses TRBV19 with TRBJ2-2; D is tentatively TRBD1 or TRBD2 (5 bases each). V lost 4 bases and J 4 bases, leaving 13 bases between the germline ends. The CDR3 length is 15 residues. Germline V gives CDR1 LNHDA, CDR2 SQIVND (reference sequence). CDR3 DNA sequence: TGTGCCAGTAGTACCCGGGACCTACCCACCGGGGAGCTGTTTTTT. Residues: CASSTRDLPTGELFF.

The chain has TRBV6-6 and TRBJ2-1; D perhaps matches TRBD1 (5 bases). Germline CDR1 is MNHNY and CDR2 is SVGAGI (reference sequence). V was clipped by 0 bases and J by 7 bases, with 7 bases between them. This CDR3 region has 13 residues. The CDR3 region is CASSYSKGNEQFF. DNA for the CDR3: TGTGCCAGCAGTTACTCGAAGGGGAATGAGCAGTTCTTC.

The rearrangement links TRBV7-9 to TRBJ2-7; 7 bases align to TRBD1. Germline CDR1 SEHNR, CDR2 FQNEAQ (reference sequence). J was trimmed by 3 bases and V by 1 base; bases with no gene match: 6. This CDR3 spans 15 amino acids. This chain's CDR3 is CASSLGGTVGYEQYF. The CDR3 DNA sequence: TGTGCCAGCAGCTTAGGTGGGACAGTGGGCTACGAGCAGTACTTC.

The chain has TRBV6-5 and TRBJ2-5, with D perhaps TRBD2 (6 bases). Trimming removed 6 bases at V and 1 base at J, with 15 bases between. The CDR3 covers 15 residues. Per germline, CDR1 MNHEY and CDR2 SVGAGI. The CDR3 DNA is TGTGCCAGCAGGCGGGACCTCCATCCCCAAGAGACCCAGTACTTC. It specifies CASRRDLHPQETQYF.

This clone has just a few counts. V and J are TRBV9 and TRBJ1-1; D remains ambiguous. Trimming cost V 1 base and J 1 base, with 5 bases left between them. The CDR3 spans 13 residues. CDR1 and CDR2 (germline): SGDLS, YYNGEE. The CDR3 reads CASSVPGNTEAFF. CDR3 bases: TGTGCCAGCAGCGTACCGGGGAACACTGAAGCTTTCTTT.

J is TRBJ2-3 and V is TRBV7-6; D is perhaps TRBD1 or TRBD2 (6 bases each). The CDR3 is made up of 15 amino acids. Looked up from germline, CDR1 is SGHVS and CDR2 is FNYEAQ. V was trimmed by 4 bases and J by 2 bases, leaving 13 bases between them. CDR3 in DNA: TGTGCCAGCAGCTCCCTGGGGGGCTTCACAGATACGCAGTATTTT. Its translation: CASSSLGGFTDTQYF. The full variable domain, its missing parts supplied by reference TRBV7-6 and TRBJ2-3, is GAGVSQSPRYKVTKRGQDVALRCDPISGHVSLYWYRQALGQGPEFLTYFNYEAQQDKSGLPNDRFSAERPEGSISTLTIQRTEQRDSAMYRCASSSLGGFTDTQYFGPGTRLTVL.

This chain joins TRBV18 and TRBJ1-3, with D tentatively TRBD1 (5 bases). Trimming pared 7 bases from V and 7 bases from J, leaving 17 bases between. Germline V gives CDR1 KGHSH, CDR2 LQKENI. The CDR3 covers 14 residues. The CDR3 loop reads CASFRGVNENTIYF. The DNA for the CDR3 is TGTGCCAGCTTTCGGGGGGTAAACGAGAACACCATATATTTT.

The genes are TRBV25-1 and TRBJ2-7, with a weak D call TRBD2 (5 bases). Germline CDR1 and CDR2: MGHDK and SYGVNS. Deletions cut 5 bases from V and 0 bases from J, with 11 bases between. The CDR3 has 14 amino acids. The CDR3 coding sequence is TGTGCCAGCAGTCCACCAGCGGCCTCCTACGAGCAGTACTTC. This translates into CASSPPAASYEQYF.

The rearrangement links TRBV11-2 to TRBJ1-3; TRBD1 matches at 7 bases. CDR1 is SGHAT, CDR2 FQNNGV, per germline. The CDR3 is 12 residues long. The V segment lost 3 bases and the J segment 13 bases; nucleotides outside the gene matches: 6. CDR3 DNA sequence: TGTGCCAGCAGCTTGAACCAGGGGGAAATATATTTT. Protein sequence: CASSLNQGEIYF.

This sequence joins TRBV7-6 and TRBJ2-2; weak D call: TRBD2 (6 bases). CDR3 length: 17 residues. V lost 7 bases, J lost 1 base, and 19 bases lay in between. Per the germline V gene, CDR1 is SGHVS and CDR2 is FNYEAQ. The CDR3: CASTLTRRGKNTGELFF. CDR3 nucleotide sequence: TGTGCCAGCACTCTAACGCGGCGGGGAAAGAACACCGGGGAGCTGTTTTTT.

This clone has only a few counts. This chain links TRBV19 with TRBJ2-7; tentative D call: TRBD1 (6 bases). Trimming took 5 bases from V and 2 from J, leaving 16 bases between them. Germline CDR1 reads LNHDA; CDR2 reads SQIVND (reference sequence). The CDR3 has 15 amino acids. In DNA form, the CDR3 reads TGTGCCAGTAGTCAAACAGGGAAACTTACCTACGAGCAGTACTTC. It is translated as CASSQTGKLTYEQYF.

The CDR3 spells CASSVRGGAYEQYF. The CDR3 nucleotides are TGTGCCAGCAGCGTGAGGGGGGGGGCCTACGAGCAGTACTTC. The gene calls are TRBV5-8 and TRBJ2-7, with D perhaps matching TRBD2 (7 bases). Germline loops: CDR1 SGHTS, CDR2 YDEGEE. The V end lost 4 bases, the J end lost 2 bases, and 13 bases lay between the germline ends. The length of the CDR3 is 14 residues.

V gene TRBV5-1 combines with J gene TRBJ2-5; 7 positions match TRBD2. Germline V gives CDR1 SGHRS, CDR2 YFSETQ. CDR3 length equals 16 residues. The trim removed 1 base at V and 3 bases at J, leaving 9 bases unmatched. In DNA form, the CDR3 reads TGCGCCAGCAGCTTGACTCCTAGCGGAGGGGAAGAGACCCAGTACTTC. Its protein is CASSLTPSGGEETQYF.

This clone was counted a single time. The rearrangement links TRBV5-6 to TRBJ1-1; no reliable D call. The CDR3 consists of 14 residues. V gave up 0 bases and J gave up 1 base, with 7 bases separating them. Germline-derived CDR1 and CDR2 are SGHDT and YYEEEE. The CDR3 reads CASSLGGANTEAFF. CDR3 DNA: TGTGCCAGCAGCTTGGGTGGAGCGAACACTGAAGCTTTCTTT. Full variable domain (remainder filled in from reference TRBV5-6 and TRBJ1-1): DAGVTQSPTHLIKTRGQQVTLRCSPKSGHDTVSWYQQALGQGPQFIFQYYEEEERQRGNFPDRFSGHQFPNYSSELNVNALLLGDSALYLCASSLGGANTEAFFGQGTRLTVV.

This clone occurred once. V usage is TRBV27 and J usage is TRBJ2-3; TRBD1 matches 7 bases. This CDR3 is built from 14 residues. V trimming: 6 bases; J trimming: 3 bases; junction bases outside the gene matches: 6. Germline loops: CDR1 MNHEY, CDR2 SMNVEV (reference sequence). The CDR3 here is CASSYRGGTDTQYF. The DNA for the CDR3 is TGTGCCAGCAGCTACAGGGGTGGGACAGATACGCAGTATTTT.

The V and J genes are TRBV6-5 and TRBJ2-7; D might be TRBD1 or TRBD2, each matching 6 bases. The CDR3 extends over 13 amino acids. Per the germline V gene, CDR1 is MNHEY and CDR2 is SVGAGI. Deletions cut 7 bases from V and 7 bases from J, with 17 bases between. CDR3 coding DNA: TGTGCCAGCACCTGGAGGGGGGCGAGGGAGCAGTACTTC. This translates into CASTWRGAREQYF.

V and J are TRBV7-9 and TRBJ2-7; TRBD1 matches 9 bases. The ends lost 4 bases at V and 1 base at J; junction bases unmatched: 8. Germline loops: CDR1 SEHNR, CDR2 FQNEAQ (reference sequence). The CDR3 length is 16 residues. The CDR3 here is CASSYRTGQGSYEQYF. CDR3 nucleotide sequence: TGTGCCAGCAGCTACCGTACGGGACAGGGATCCTACGAGCAGTACTTC. The variable domain in full, with the rest retrieved from reference TRBV7-9 and TRBJ2-7, is DTGVSQNPRHKITKRGQNVTFRCDPISEHNRLYWYRQTLGQGPEFLTYFQNEAQLEKSRLLSDRFSAERPKGSFSTLEIQRTEQGDSAMYLCASSYRTGQGSYEQYFGPGTRLTVT.

The chain links TRBV7-9 to TRBJ2-3, with D tentatively TRBD1 (5 bases). Germline V gene lookup returns CDR1 SEHNR and CDR2 FQNEAQ (reference sequence). V was clipped by 8 bases and J by 7 bases, with 16 bases between them. This CDR3 is built from 13 residues. The CDR3 protein is CASFPTPGNTQYF. CDR3 nucleotides: TGTGCCAGCTTTCCTACCCCAGGGAATACGCAGTATTTT.